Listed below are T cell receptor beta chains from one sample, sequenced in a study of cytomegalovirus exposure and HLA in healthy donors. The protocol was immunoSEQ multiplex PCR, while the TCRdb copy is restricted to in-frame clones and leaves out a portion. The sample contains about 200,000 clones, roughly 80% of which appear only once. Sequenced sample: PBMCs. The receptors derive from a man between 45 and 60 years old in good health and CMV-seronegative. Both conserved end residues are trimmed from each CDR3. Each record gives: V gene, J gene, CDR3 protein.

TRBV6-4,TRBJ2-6,AKHGGLRSGANVLT
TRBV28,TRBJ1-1,ASSPGYTEAF
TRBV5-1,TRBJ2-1,ASSFDSGRGNEQF
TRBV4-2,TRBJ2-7,ASSQGQGLLYEQY
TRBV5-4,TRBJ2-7,ASSLEGGGTNSYEQY
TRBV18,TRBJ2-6,ASSPTGLAGANVLT
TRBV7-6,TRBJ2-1,ASSLVTGETYNEQF
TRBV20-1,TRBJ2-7,SARYGYEQY
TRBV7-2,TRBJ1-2,ASTPDGGRRRDGYT
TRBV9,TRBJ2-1,ASSVDYEQF
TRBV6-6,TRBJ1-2,ASKRGDRGSYT
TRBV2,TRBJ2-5,ASTRLAGGETQY
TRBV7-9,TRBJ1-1,ASSSDSYTEAF
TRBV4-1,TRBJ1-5,ASSQDHPLEGNQPQH
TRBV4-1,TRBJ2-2,ASSQATGELF
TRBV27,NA,ASRQGYEQY
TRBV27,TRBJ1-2,ASSPPGQGVYGYT
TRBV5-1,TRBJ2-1,ASSFTILRDSSYNEQF
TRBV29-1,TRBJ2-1,SVERRIIYNEQF
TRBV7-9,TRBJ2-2,ASSPRLADKTGELF
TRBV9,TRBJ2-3,ASSILQQGADTQY
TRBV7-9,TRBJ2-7,ASSLGTGFSNEQY
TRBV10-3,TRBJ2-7,AISGLDYEQY
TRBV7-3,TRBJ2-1,ASSLSGNEQF
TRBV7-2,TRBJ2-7,ASSFAVVRVNEQY
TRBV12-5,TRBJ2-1,ASGTGTINEQF
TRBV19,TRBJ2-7,ASSIEGLTYEQY
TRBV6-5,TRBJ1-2,ASSAQATNYGYT
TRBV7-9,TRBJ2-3,ASSLVATTDTQY
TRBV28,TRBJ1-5,ASSLPPTGVQPQH
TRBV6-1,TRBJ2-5,ASSEYSWSGGQY
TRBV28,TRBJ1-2,ASSFILDTFYGYT
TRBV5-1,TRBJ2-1,ASSLAHTSRTSYNEQF
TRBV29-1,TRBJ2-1,SPSYYGNEQF
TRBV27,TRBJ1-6,ASRLGGAYNSPLH
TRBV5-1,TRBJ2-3,ASSPTGGGTDTQY
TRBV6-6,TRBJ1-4,ASSYSGAATNEKLF
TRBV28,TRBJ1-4,ASKSRGGNEKLF
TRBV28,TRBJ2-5,ASNGSGRHYQETQY
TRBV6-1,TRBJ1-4,ASTSGVGGGEKLF
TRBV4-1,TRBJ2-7,ASSQAGLPSSYEQY
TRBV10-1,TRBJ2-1,ASSRDLSSYNEQF
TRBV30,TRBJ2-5,AWRAQASWAQY
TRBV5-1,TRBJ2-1,ASSSGNNEQF
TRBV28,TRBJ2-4,ATRGVAKNIQY
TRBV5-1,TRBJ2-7,ASSLDGGEKLQY
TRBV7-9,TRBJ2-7,ASSQRQGASYFHEQY
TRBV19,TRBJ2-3,ASSQGREWGTDTQY